These T cell receptor beta chains were read from a single sample in a study of blood T cells in healthy people across ages. TCRdb itself ran the 5' RACE reads through MiXCR, one entry per CDR3 protein. The data contain 580,000 or so distinct CDR3 sequences, around 48% of them singletons. Material for sequencing was blood. The receptors shown here come from a man older than 75 in good health. CDR3s include the opening cysteine and the closing phenylalanine or tryptophan. The D gene is left open where the match is weak. The size entry is marked missing in some rows and otherwise reads once, few, many or a size class.

D gene | J gene | clone size | V gene | CDR3 protein | CDR3 DNA
- | TRBJ2-1 | many | TRBV7-2 | CASRHTGTSSYNEQFF | TGTGCCAGCAGACATACCGGGACTTCTTCCTACAATGAGCAGTTCTTC
TRBD2 | TRBJ2-3 | many | TRBV6-6 | CASRRSGGRTDTQYF | TGTGCCAGCAGGCGTAGCGGGGGCCGCACAGATACGCAGTATTTT
TRBD1 | TRBJ2-7 | - | TRBV7-9 | CASSSTGTGFEQYF | TGTGCCAGCAGCTCCACCGGGACAGGGTTTGAGCAGTACTTC
TRBD2 | TRBJ2-5 | - | TRBV7-9 | CAAGGTKETQYF | TGTGCGGCGGGGGGAACCAAAGAGACCCAGTACTTC
TRBD1 | TRBJ2-3 | - | TRBV15 | CATSRRQGLSDTQYF | TGTGCCACCAGCAGGAGACAGGGTCTTTCGGATACGCAGTATTTT
- | TRBJ2-4 | few | TRBV12-3/TRBV12-4 | CASSLSRDGGNIQYF | TGTGCCAGCAGTTTGAGTCGAGATGGGGGTAACATTCAGTACTTC
TRBD1 | TRBJ2-1 | few | TRBV7-2 | CASRQGVDEQFF | TGTGCCAGCCGACAGGGAGTCGATGAGCAGTTCTTC
- | TRBJ2-5 | - | TRBV7-2 | CASSSGGAKGETQYF | TGTGCCAGCAGCTCTGGGGGGGCAAAAGGCGAGACCCAGTACTTC
TRBD1 | TRBJ2-1 | - | TRBV5-1 | CASSPGQGVHNEQFF | TGCGCCAGCTCACCGGGACAGGGGGTCCACAATGAGCAGTTCTTC
TRBD2 | TRBJ2-1 | - | TRBV10-3 | CAIRIAGDSEQFF | TGTGCCATCAGGATAGCGGGAGATTCGGAGCAGTTCTTC
- | TRBJ1-2 | once | TRBV10-3 | CAITSDLDGYTF | TGTGCCATCACCTCGGACCTCGATGGCTACACCTTC
- | TRBJ2-3 | - | TRBV7-6 | CATAEQNTDTQYF | TGTGCAACCGCCGAACAAAACACAGATACGCAGTATTTT
TRBD1 | TRBJ1-1 | many | TRBV6-6 | CASSYSRRGDTEAFF | TGTGCCAGCAGTTACTCGCGCAGGGGGGACACTGAAGCTTTCTTT
TRBD1 | TRBJ2-1 | few | TRBV15 | CATSLLPGQGYEQFF | TGTGCCACCAGCCTTCTTCCGGGACAGGGCTATGAGCAGTTCTTC